This entry concerns a single T cell receptor (beta chain). The record originates from a study of blood T cell repertoires in COVID-19. Sequencing was performed with immunoSEQ multiplex PCR; in TCRdb, only in-frame clones are kept and a portion is missing. Among about 380,000 clones listed, 90% were seen once. The V end lost 3 bases, the J end lost 5 bases, and 7 bases lay between the germline ends. Per germline, CDR1 LGHDT and CDR2 YNNKEL (reference sequence). CDR3 size: 12 residues. The specimen was peripheral blood. The V gene is TRBV3-1 (or the pseudogene TRBV3-2), the J gene TRBJ2-5; D gene ambiguous. The clonotype was recovered from a man aged 18 to 29 with active or convalescent COVID-19. The CDR3 region is CASSQYSETQYF. CDR3 DNA sequence: TGTGCCAGCAGCCAGTATTCCGAGACCCAGTACTTC.